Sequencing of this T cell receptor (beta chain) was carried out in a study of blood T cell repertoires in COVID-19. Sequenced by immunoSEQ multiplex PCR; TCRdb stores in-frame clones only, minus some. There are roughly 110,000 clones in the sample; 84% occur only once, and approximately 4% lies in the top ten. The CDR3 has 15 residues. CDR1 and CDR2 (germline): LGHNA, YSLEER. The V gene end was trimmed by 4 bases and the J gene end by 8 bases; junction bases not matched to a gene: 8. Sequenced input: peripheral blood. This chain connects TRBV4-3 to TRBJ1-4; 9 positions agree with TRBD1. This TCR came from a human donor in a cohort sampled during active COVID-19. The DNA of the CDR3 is TGCGCCAGCAGCCCGACCGGGACAGGGTGGGAAAAACTGTTTTTT. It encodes CASSPTGTGWEKLFF.